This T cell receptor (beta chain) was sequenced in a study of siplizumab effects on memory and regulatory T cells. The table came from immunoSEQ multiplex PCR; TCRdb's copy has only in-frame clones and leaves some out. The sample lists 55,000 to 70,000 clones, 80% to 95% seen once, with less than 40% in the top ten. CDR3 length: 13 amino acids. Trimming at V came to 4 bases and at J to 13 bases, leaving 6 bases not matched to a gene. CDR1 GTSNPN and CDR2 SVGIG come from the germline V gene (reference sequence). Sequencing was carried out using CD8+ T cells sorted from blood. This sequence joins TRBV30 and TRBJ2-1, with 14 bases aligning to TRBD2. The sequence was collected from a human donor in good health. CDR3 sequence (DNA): TGTGCCTGGACGGGACTAGCGGGAGATCTACAGTTCTTC. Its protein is CAWTGLAGDLQFF.